Below are 20 T cell receptor beta chains sequenced from a single sample in a study of cytomegalovirus exposure and HLA in healthy donors. The PCR had 60 Vbeta and 13 Jbeta primers. Assay: immunoSEQ multiplex PCR; the TCRdb copy retains only in-frame clones and omits some. The sample lists 73,000 or so clones, approximately 75% occurring once. What was sequenced was PBMCs. The receptors were sampled from a human donor in good health.

This chain connects TRBV7-3 to TRBJ2-1, with TRBD2 matching over 7 bases. The CDR3 extends over 14 amino acids. CDR1 is SGHTA, CDR2 FQGTGA, per germline. V was pared by 2 bases and J by 5 bases, with 3 bases of the junction left unmatched. CDR3 sequence (DNA): TGTGCCAGCAGCTTAGGGGGGACTAACAATGAGCAGTTCTTC. This codes for CASSLGGTNNEQFF.

This clone came up once. The chain couples TRBV30 to TRBJ2-5; tentatively, D is TRBD1 (5 bases). CDR1 and CDR2 (germline): GTSNPN, SVGIG (reference sequence). The CDR3 runs to 16 residues. V lost 2 bases and J lost 0, with 16 bases in between. This chain's CDR3 is CAWSRPLQDNQETQYF. CDR3 coding DNA: TGTGCCTGGAGTCGCCCTCTACAGGACAACCAAGAGACCCAGTACTTC.

The rearrangement links TRBV30 to TRBJ1-5; the match to TRBD1 covers 9 bases. The J segment lost 7 bases and the V segment lost 3 bases, leaving 13 bases of the junction unmatched. The CDR3 sequence is 16 residues long. Germline assignment: CDR1 GTSNPN and CDR2 SVGIG (reference sequence). This CDR3 reads CAWSPPRDRVRQPQHF. The CDR3 region has the DNA TGTGCCTGGAGCCCCCCCAGGGACAGGGTCAGACAGCCCCAGCATTTT.

The count of this clone is one. For the CDR3, the DNA is TGTGCCAGTAAGCGGGAGGGGATGAACACTGAAGCTTTCTTT. Amino acid sequence: CASKREGMNTEAFF. The genes are TRBV19 and TRBJ1-1; a possible D gene is TRBD1 (5 bases). The germline V gene encodes CDR1 LNHDA and CDR2 SQIVND (reference sequence). The germline V and J ends were trimmed by 7 bases and 0 bases, with 12 bases remaining between them. The CDR3 loop spans 14 amino acids.

The chain is built from TRBV4-1 and TRBJ1-1; D is unresolved. The CDR3 has 15 amino acids. Trimming removed 4 bases at V and 4 bases at J, with 16 bases between. The germline CDR1 and CDR2 sequences are MGHRA and YSYEKL. The CDR3 nucleotides read TGCGCCAGCAGCCCTTCCCCGGGAGGCCTCACTGAAGCTTTCTTT. As protein: CASSPSPGGLTEAFF.

The table lists this clone with a count of one. The J gene is TRBJ1-6, the V gene TRBV7-6; D might be TRBD1 (6 bases). This CDR3 has 14 amino acids. The V end was cut by 5 bases, the J end by 7 bases, with 12 bases between. Germline V lookup: CDR1 SGHVS, CDR2 FNYEAQ. The CDR3 nucleotides are TGTGCCAGCAGCCCCGGGGGGGCCAATTCACCCCTCCACTTT. It specifies CASSPGGANSPLHF.

The rearrangement joins TRBV7-2 to TRBJ2-5; TRBD2 matches at 11 bases. The CDR3 sequence is 16 residues long. V shed 5 bases and J 1 base; nucleotides not matched to a gene: 6. From germline, CDR1 is SGHTA and CDR2 FQGNSA. The chain's CDR3 is CASSRVAGGAQETQYF. In DNA, the CDR3 is TGTGCCAGCAGCCGTGTAGCGGGGGGGGCCCAAGAGACCCAGTACTTC. The whole variable domain, remainder taken from reference TRBV7-2 and TRBJ2-5, is GAGVSQSPSNKVTEKGKDVELRCDPISGHTALYWYRQSLGQGLEFLIYFQGNSAPDKSGLPSDRFSAERTGGSVSTLTIQRTQQEDSAVYLCASSRVAGGAQETQYFGPGTRLLVL.

This chain links TRBV6-5 with TRBJ2-7, with D perhaps matching TRBD2 (5 bases). The CDR3 length is 13 residues. V was pared by 6 bases and J by 7 bases, with 16 bases between. In germline, CDR1 is MNHEY, CDR2 SVGAGI. CDR3: CASRPPSDLEQYF. CDR3 nucleotide sequence: TGTGCCAGCAGACCCCCTTCGGACTTGGAGCAGTACTTC.

The DNA of the CDR3 is TGCGCCAGCAGCCGATTTAGCGGGAACACCGGGGAGCTGTTTTTT. This translates into CASSRFSGNTGELFF. The J gene is TRBJ2-2, the V gene TRBV4-3; maybe TRBD2 (6 bases). Trimming cost V 4 bases and J 1 base, with 10 bases left between them. CDR1 and CDR2 (germline): LGHNA, YSLEER. The CDR3 contains 15 residues.

V gene TRBV2 combines with J gene TRBJ2-7, with 12 bases lining up with TRBD2. Germline CDR1 is SNHLY and CDR2 is FYNNEI. The CDR3 sequence is 15 residues long. Germline trimming cut 4 bases from V and 3 bases from J; bases unmatched to any gene: 4. CDR3 residues: CASSGLAGAIYEQYF. The CDR3 DNA follows: TGTGCCAGCAGTGGACTAGCGGGGGCCATCTACGAGCAGTACTTC.

Only one count was recorded for this clone. The chain links TRBV7-2 to TRBJ2-7, with D perhaps matching TRBD2 (6 bases). From germline, CDR1 is SGHTA and CDR2 FQGNSA. Trimming cost V 5 bases and J 0 bases, with 20 bases left between them. This CDR3 contains 17 residues. The CDR3 bases are TGTGCCAGCAGCCTTTATTTACCGGCGGACTACTCCTACGAGCAGTACTTC. Protein product: CASSLYLPADYSYEQYF.

This clone showed up just a few times. The J gene is TRBJ1-3, the V gene TRBV6-1; D gene unclear. This CDR3 is 11 amino acids long. CDR1 MNHNS and CDR2 SASEGT come from the germline V gene. CDR3 residues: CAAWAGNTIYF. CDR3 nucleotides: TGTGCGGCTTGGGCGGGAAACACCATATATTTT.

This sequence joins TRBV6-5 and TRBJ2-7; 7 nucleotides match TRBD1. Trimming took 0 bases from V and 0 from J; bases not matched to a gene: 2. The CDR3 sequence is 15 residues long. CDR1 is MNHEY, CDR2 SVGAGI, per germline. The CDR3 region has the DNA TGTGCCAGCAGTTACTCGACAGGGAGCTCCTACGAGCAGTACTTC. Residues: CASSYSTGSSYEQYF.

The V gene is TRBV6-1, the J gene TRBJ2-1, with 7 bases fitting TRBD1. The CDR3 totals 13 residues. CDR1 and CDR2 (germline): MNHNS, SASEGT. After removal of 5 bases from V and 12 bases from J, the junction contained 10 bases not matched to a gene. The CDR3 region is CASSYTGEVGQFF. The CDR3 DNA follows: TGTGCCAGCAGTTATACAGGGGAAGTTGGGCAGTTCTTC.

The V gene is TRBV7-9, the J gene TRBJ2-7, with TRBD1 matching 10 bases. The CDR3 consists of 13 residues. Per the germline V gene, CDR1 is SEHNR and CDR2 is FQNEAQ (reference sequence). V dropped 4 bases and J dropped 5; count of bases not matched to a gene: 2. DNA for the CDR3: TGTGCCAGCAGCTCGGGACAGGGGAACGAGCAGTACTTC. It yields the protein CASSSGQGNEQYF.

The V and J genes are TRBV4-1 and TRBJ1-2, with no clear D. Per germline, CDR1 MGHRA and CDR2 YSYEKL. The CDR3 runs to 15 residues. Trimming shortened V by 0 bases and J by 5 bases, and 13 bases separated the two germline ends. The CDR3 region has the DNA TGCGCCAGCAGCCAAGATCCAGGTACGGCATATGGCTACACCTTC. This sequence encodes CASSQDPGTAYGYTF.

The DNA of the CDR3 is TGTGCCCACCTCCGGGACAGGGGCTACTCTGGAAACACCATATATTTT. Its protein is CAHLRDRGYSGNTIYF. The chain couples TRBV30 to TRBJ1-3; 10 positions agree with TRBD1. Trimming took 8 bases from V and 0 from J; bases not matched to a gene: 10. Germline CDR1 reads GTSNPN; CDR2 reads SVGIG (reference sequence). The CDR3 spans 16 residues.

The J gene is TRBJ2-3, the V gene TRBV7-8; the D gene is possibly TRBD2 (7 bases). Looked up from germline, CDR1 is SGHVS and CDR2 is FQNEAQ. V dropped 5 bases and J dropped 5 bases, with 29 bases sitting between them. CDR3 length equals 19 residues. The CDR3 DNA reads as TGTGCCAGCAGCCCGACGTCTGGGGGCGGGGGCGCCCTTAGAGATACGCAGTATTTT. It specifies CASSPTSGGGGALRDTQYF.

The V call is TRBV15, the J call TRBJ1-4, with 7 positions matching TRBD1. Trimming cost V 0 bases and J 5 bases; bases outside gene matches: 3. Germline V gene lookup returns CDR1 LNHNV and CDR2 YYDKDF (reference sequence). The length of the CDR3 is 15 residues. CDR3 sequence: CATSRDKGANEKLFF. The CDR3 DNA follows: TGTGCCACCAGCAGAGATAAGGGGGCGAATGAAAAACTGTTTTTT.

The rearrangement uses TRBV29-1 and TRBJ2-7; TRBD1 agrees at 8 bases. The germline V gene has CDR1 SQVTM and CDR2 ANQGSEA. V dropped 2 bases and J dropped 6; count of bases not matched to a gene: 9. The CDR3 has 14 residues. CDR3 sequence reads: CSVEWGDRGPEQYF. In DNA form, the CDR3 reads TGCAGCGTTGAATGGGGAGACAGGGGTCCCGAGCAGTACTTC.